One sample yielded the 17 T cell receptor beta chains listed below, sequenced in a study of cytomegalovirus exposure and HLA in healthy donors. PCR amplification relied on 60 Vbeta primers (plus 13 Jbeta primers). Sequenced by immunoSEQ multiplex PCR; TCRdb stores in-frame clones only, minus some. This sample yields around 150,000 clones, of which 65% to 90% are seen a single time; roughly a tenth belongs to the top ten. Sequences were obtained from PBMCs. The receptors derive from a man aged 50-59 years in good health and CMV-seropositive.

This clone has only a few counts. The rearrangement joins TRBV5-1 to TRBJ1-3; D uncertain. From germline, CDR1 is SGHRS and CDR2 YFSETQ. The CDR3 extends over 15 amino acids. Between the trimmed V and J ends, which lost 2 bases and 2 bases, there was a span of 11 bases. CDR3 bases: TGCGCCAGCAGCTTACCGGGAGGTCCTGGAAACACCATATATTTT. Translation: CASSLPGGPGNTIYF.

This chain connects TRBV11-2 to TRBJ2-7; D is perhaps TRBD1 (5 bases). V was pared by 3 bases and J by 5 bases, with 11 bases between. Looked up from germline, CDR1 is SGHAT and CDR2 is FQNNGV. The length of the CDR3 is 13 residues. This CDR3 is CASSFTGTNEQYF. Written as DNA, the CDR3 is TGTGCCAGCAGCTTTACAGGTACTAACGAGCAGTACTTC.

V gene TRBV18 combines with J gene TRBJ2-7; 9 positions match TRBD1. The CDR3 spans 16 residues. V lost 3 bases and J lost 7; bases outside the gene matches: 13. Germline V gives CDR1 KGHSH, CDR2 LQKENI. The CDR3 DNA is TGTGCCAGCTCACCTATAGACAGGGGGGCAATGATGGAGCAGTACTTC. This gives the protein CASSPIDRGAMMEQYF.

The rearrangement uses TRBV7-2 and TRBJ2-2; maybe TRBD2 (6 bases). Germline V gene data show CDR1 as SGHTA and CDR2 as FQGNSA. This CDR3 spans 14 amino acids. V was clipped by 7 bases and J by 4 bases, with 13 bases between them. The CDR3 is CASTTGGPTGELFF. In DNA, the CDR3 is TGTGCCAGCACCACCGGGGGTCCCACCGGGGAGCTGTTTTTT.

The chain carries TRBV6-1 and TRBJ2-1, with TRBD2 matching over 11 bases. The junction had 14 bases not matched to a gene; V was cut back by 4 bases and J by 0 bases. CDR1 and CDR2 from the germline V gene are MNHNS and SASEGT. This CDR3 has 20 amino acids. The CDR3 region is CASSVRRLAGPGSSYNEQFF. CDR3 nucleotides: TGTGCCAGCAGTGTCCGCCGACTAGCGGGACCAGGAAGCTCCTACAATGAGCAGTTCTTC.

This clone has just one count. The CDR3 nucleotides read TGTGCCAGCAGCTTGGACGGGCGGGGGGATTGGATTACGCAGTATTTT. Its translation: CASSLDGRGDWITQYF. The chain is built from TRBV5-4 and TRBJ2-3; 8 bases are a match to TRBD2. J lost 8 bases, V lost 0 bases, and 11 bases had no gene match. Germline V CDR1 and CDR2: SGHNT, YYREEE (reference sequence). The CDR3 length is 16 residues.

This chain connects TRBV4-3 to TRBJ2-7; no definite D call. The V and J ends lost 0 bases and 2 bases respectively, with 5 bases between them. This CDR3 region has 13 residues. Germline V lookup: CDR1 LGHNA, CDR2 YSLEER. The CDR3 loop reads CASSQDRTYEQYF. As DNA, the CDR3 is TGCGCCAGCAGCCAAGACAGGACCTACGAGCAGTACTTC.

The gene calls are TRBV5-1 and TRBJ2-3; possible D gene TRBD2, 5 bases. Germline values: CDR1 SGHRS, CDR2 YFSETQ. The CDR3 covers 15 residues. V was cut by 3 bases and J by 5 bases, with 16 bases left in between. In nucleotides, the CDR3 is TGCGCCAGCAGCTCGACCGGACCAGCGGAAGATACGCAGTATTTT. Amino acid sequence: CASSSTGPAEDTQYF.

This clone was picked up a small number of times. The chain recombines TRBV7-2 with TRBJ2-2, with 8 bases aligning to TRBD1. The CDR3 loop spans 15 amino acids. CDR1 and CDR2 from the germline V gene are SGHTA and FQGNSA. V gave up 1 base and J gave up 5 bases; unmatched junction bases: 3. The CDR3 nucleotides read TGTGCCAGCAGCTTAGGGCAGGGGGCAACCGGGGAGCTGTTTTTT. Protein sequence: CASSLGQGATGELFF.

With regard to this clone: The sample contains more than one DNA sequence encoding this CDR3. J is TRBJ1-6 and V is TRBV28; 10 positions agree with TRBD1. This CDR3 spans 15 amino acids. CDR1 MDHEN and CDR2 SYDVKM come from the germline V gene. V trimming: 5 bases; J trimming: 8 bases; junction bases outside the gene matches: 6. Here the CDR3 DNA reads TGTGCCAGCAGTCCCAGGGACAGGGGAGATTCACCCCTCCACTTT. Its protein product is CASSPRDRGDSPLHF.

The chain has TRBV28 and TRBJ2-7, with 11 positions matching TRBD2. The junction had 9 bases not matched to a gene; V was cut back by 6 bases and J by 2 bases. The CDR3 has 16 residues. CDR1 is MDHEN, CDR2 SYDVKM, per germline. The CDR3 reads CASRVGTSGHTYEQYF. The CDR3 bases are TGTGCCAGCAGGGTGGGGACTAGCGGACATACCTACGAGCAGTACTTC.

The J gene is TRBJ1-1, the V gene TRBV19, with TRBD1 as a possible D gene (5 bases). CDR1 and CDR2 (germline): LNHDA, SQIVND (reference sequence). Trimming removed 2 bases at V and 10 bases at J, with 11 bases between. The CDR3 has 12 residues. CDR3 coding DNA: TGTGCCAGTAGTATATCTCGGGGGGGAGCTTTCTTT. As protein: CASSISRGGAFF.

The V and J genes are TRBV30 and TRBJ2-7, with 8 positions matching TRBD1. The CDR3 totals 13 residues. J gave up 7 bases and V 1 base, and 6 bases lay outside the gene matches. Per the germline V gene, CDR1 is GTSNPN and CDR2 is SVGIG (reference sequence). CDR3 in amino acids: CAWSADRAREQYF. CDR3 DNA sequence: TGTGCCTGGAGTGCGGACAGGGCACGGGAGCAGTACTTC.

This clone showed up just a few times. CDR3 region: CASSPGQGTYGYTF. The CDR3 DNA reads TGCGCCAGCAGCCCGGGACAGGGGACCTATGGCTACACCTTC. The chain carries TRBV4-1 and TRBJ1-2; the match to TRBD1 covers 10 bases. CDR1 is MGHRA and CDR2 is YSYEKL in the germline V gene. Unmatched junction bases numbered 3, after V lost 4 bases and J lost 4 bases. CDR3 length: 14 residues.

This clone was counted only a few times. The chain has TRBV9 and TRBJ2-3, with D tentatively TRBD2 (6 bases). Looked up from germline, CDR1 is SGDLS and CDR2 is YYNGEE. Trimming stripped 2 bases from V and 5 bases from J, with 12 bases between. This CDR3 has 14 residues. The CDR3 nucleotides are TGTGCCAGCAGCGTTGATCGACTAGAAGATACGCAGTATTTT. It translates to CASSVDRLEDTQYF. Supplemented by reference TRBV9 and TRBJ2-3, the full variable domain reads DSGVTQTPKHLITATGQRVTLRCSPRSGDLSVYWYQQSLDQGLQFLIQYYNGEERAKGNILERFSAQQFPDLHSELNLSSLELGDSALYFCASSVDRLEDTQYFGPGTRLTVL.

The V gene is TRBV18, the J gene TRBJ1-6; 11 bases agree with TRBD1. The CDR3 runs to 15 residues. The germline V gene encodes CDR1 KGHSH and CDR2 LQKENI. V gave up 3 bases and J gave up 9 bases; unmatched junction bases: 4. CDR3 sequence (DNA): TGTGCCAGCTCACCGGGACAGGGGGACAGTTCACCCCTCCACTTT. It is translated as CASSPGQGDSSPLHF.

The chain joins TRBV4-1 to TRBJ2-5, with D maybe TRBD2 (5 bases). CDR3 size: 13 residues. V lost 1 base and J lost 5, with 8 bases in between. Germline values: CDR1 MGHRA, CDR2 YSYEKL. This CDR3 is CASSQGLYETQYF. The CDR3 region has the DNA TGCGCCAGCAGCCAAGGACTATATGAGACCCAGTACTTC.